The 25 T cell receptor beta chains presented below share a single source sample, sequenced in a study of cytomegalovirus exposure and HLA in healthy donors. The PCR made use of 60 Vbeta and 13 Jbeta primers. The assay was immunoSEQ multiplex PCR, and TCRdb's table has in-frame clones only and misses some. The sample has approximately 150,000 clones; roughly 74% are singletons. Sequences were obtained from PBMCs. All receptors derive from a young man in good health and CMV-seropositive.

J is TRBJ2-5 and V is TRBV11-2; 7 bases line up with TRBD1. This CDR3 is built from 14 residues. CDR1 SGHAT and CDR2 FQNNGV come from the germline V gene. V gave up 3 bases and J gave up 5 bases; unmatched junction bases: 6. The CDR3 loop reads CASSLVTGTETQYF. The CDR3 coding sequence is TGTGCCAGCAGCTTGGTGACAGGGACGGAGACCCAGTACTTC.

V usage is TRBV7-9 and J usage is TRBJ2-3; no firm D call. The germline gives CDR1 SEHNR, CDR2 FQNEAQ (reference sequence). Trimming took off 0 bases at V and 0 bases at J, with 7 bases between the two ends. The CDR3 loop spans 15 amino acids. The CDR3 here is CASSLAVRSTDTQYF. The DNA of the CDR3 is TGTGCCAGCAGCTTAGCTGTTCGTAGCACAGATACGCAGTATTTT.

The genes are TRBV5-1 and TRBJ1-1; D unresolved. The CDR3 totals 15 residues. V dropped 0 bases and J dropped 0 bases, with 9 bases sitting between them. The germline gives CDR1 SGHRS, CDR2 YFSETQ. CDR3 region: CASSLAGRLNTEAFF. The DNA of the CDR3 is TGCGCCAGCAGCTTGGCAGGCAGATTGAACACTGAAGCTTTCTTT.

This clone has only a few counts. The V and J genes are TRBV27 and TRBJ2-4, with D possibly matching TRBD1 (5 bases). Germline assignment: CDR1 MNHEY and CDR2 SMNVEV (reference sequence). The CDR3 contains 14 residues. The V gene lost 4 bases and the J gene lost 8 bases, with 15 bases spanning the gap. The CDR3 region has the DNA TGTGCCAGCAGTTGGGGAAGGGGATCTGACATTCAGTACTTC. Its protein product is CASSWGRGSDIQYF.

There are a few counts of this clone. Because the CDR3 is missing its conserved closing phenylalanine or tryptophan, this is likely a read error. No DNA is shown, since the ends of the CDR3 on it are uncertain; the CDR3 is the one TCRdb lists. This rearrangement joins TRBV2 to TRBJ2-3; the D segment call TRBD2 is taken from the table without a DNA check. CDR1 and CDR2 (germline): SNHLY, FYNNEI. The CDR3 spans 12 residues, counting both ends. The CDR3 loop is CASSGPLASLVP.

The genes are TRBV7-2 and TRBJ1-1, with D unresolved. V was shortened by 4 bases and J by 0 bases, with 9 bases between the two germline ends. The CDR3 is 14 residues long. Per germline, CDR1 SGHTA and CDR2 FQGNSA. DNA of the CDR3: TGTGCCAGCAGCTCACGGTTCATGAACACTGAAGCTTTCTTT. It translates to CASSSRFMNTEAFF.

This clone was detected a few times. V usage is TRBV28 and J usage is TRBJ2-1; D not resolved. The germline V gene encodes CDR1 MDHEN and CDR2 SYDVKM. This CDR3 has 12 residues. Between the trimmed V and J ends, which lost 1 base and 6 bases, there was a span of 4 bases. In nucleotides, the CDR3 is TGTGCCAGCAGTTTATTCGGCAATGAGCAGTTCTTC. This gives the protein CASSLFGNEQFF.

This chain uses TRBV7-9 with TRBJ1-2; D might be TRBD1 (5 bases). The CDR3 runs to 13 residues. Germline V gene data show CDR1 as SEHNR and CDR2 as FQNEAQ (reference sequence). Trimming cost V 5 bases and J 4 bases, with 11 bases left between them. CDR3 residues: CASSPLGPYGYTF. The CDR3 bases are TGTGCCAGCAGCCCCTTGGGGCCCTATGGCTACACCTTC.

The chain recombines TRBV5-1 with TRBJ2-1, with TRBD2 matching 7 bases. With V trimmed by 4 bases and J by 8 bases, 12 bases remained unmatched. Germline V CDR1 and CDR2: SGHRS, YFSETQ. The CDR3 totals 15 residues. The CDR3 region is CASSHKLTSIYEQFF. The CDR3 region has the DNA TGCGCCAGCAGCCACAAACTGACTAGCATCTATGAGCAGTTCTTC.

The chain employs TRBV7-9 and TRBJ1-2; D remains unclear. The CDR3 is made up of 12 amino acids. V was pared by 6 bases and J by 6 bases, with 11 bases between. The germline gives CDR1 SEHNR, CDR2 FQNEAQ (reference sequence). CDR3 loop: CASRTSADGYTF. The CDR3, as DNA: TGTGCCAGCAGGACATCGGCCGATGGCTACACCTTC.

This clone showed up just a few times. The chain has TRBV6-1 and TRBJ2-1, with TRBD1 as a possible D gene (6 bases). CDR3 length equals 14 residues. With 0 bases removed from V and 9 bases from J, the gap between germline ends came to 12 bases. CDR1 and CDR2 (germline): MNHNS, SASEGT. CDR3 sequence: CASSEAAGEREQFF. The CDR3 DNA is TGTGCCAGCAGTGAAGCCGCAGGGGAGCGTGAGCAGTTCTTC.

This clone occurred a few times. This chain uses TRBV19 with TRBJ2-5, with TRBD1 matching over 10 bases. The length of the CDR3 is 17 residues. Germline CDR1 LNHDA, CDR2 SQIVND (reference sequence). With 6 bases clipped from V and 5 bases from J, the junction kept 15 bases outside the gene matches. CDR3 protein: CASSPSPGTGAWETQYF. The CDR3 bases are TGTGCCAGTAGCCCCTCTCCCGGGACAGGGGCATGGGAGACCCAGTACTTC.

In its sample, this clone was seen once. The chain joins TRBV28 to TRBJ2-1; the match to TRBD2 covers 10 bases. The CDR3 consists of 15 residues. V lost 2 bases, J lost 6 bases, and 4 bases stayed unmatched. CDR1 and CDR2 from the germline V gene are MDHEN and SYDVKM. The CDR3 DNA follows: TGTGCCAGCAGTTTACCAGCGGGGGGGGGCAATGAGCAGTTCTTC. It is translated as CASSLPAGGGNEQFF.

The chain combines TRBV28 with TRBJ1-5; 8 bases fit TRBD1. Per germline, CDR1 MDHEN and CDR2 SYDVKM. This CDR3 spans 17 amino acids. V gave up 1 base and J gave up 6 bases; unmatched junction bases: 11. This chain's CDR3 is CASSLSGPQGAFQPQHF. CDR3 DNA sequence: TGTGCCAGCAGTTTATCCGGCCCCCAGGGGGCGTTTCAGCCCCAGCATTTT.

The V gene is TRBV6-6, the J gene TRBJ1-2; TRBD1 might be the D (5 bases). Germline assignment: CDR1 MNHNY and CDR2 SVGAGI (reference sequence). CDR3 length equals 13 residues. Deletions cut 5 bases from V and 5 bases from J, with 12 bases between. The CDR3 bases are TGTGCCAGCAGTAGGGGATACGAATATGGCTACACCTTC. Amino acid sequence: CASSRGYEYGYTF.

The chain has TRBV30 and TRBJ2-3; possibly TRBD1 for D (5 bases). CDR3 length: 13 amino acids. V was clipped by 2 bases and J by 2 bases, with 8 bases between them. CDR1 and CDR2 from the germline V gene are GTSNPN and SVGIG (reference sequence). The CDR3 reads CAWSSGNTDTQYF. CDR3 nucleotide sequence: TGTGCCTGGAGTTCAGGGAACACAGATACGCAGTATTTT. Filled out from reference TRBV30 and TRBJ2-3, the complete variable domain reads SQTIHQWPATLVQPVGSPLSLECTVEGTSNPNLYWYRQAAGRGLQLLFYSVGIGQISSEVPQNLSASRPQDRQFILSSKKLLLSDSGFYLCAWSSGNTDTQYFGPGTRLTVL.

This rearrangement joins TRBV5-5 to TRBJ2-2; D ambiguous. Trimming removed 9 bases at V and 8 bases at J, with 23 bases between. The germline V gene encodes CDR1 SGHKS and CDR2 YYEKEE (reference sequence). CDR3 length: 15 residues. CDR3 coding DNA: TGTGCCACCCGATTAAATTTCGCGAACGGGGGGGAGCTGTTTTTT. It is translated as CATRLNFANGGELFF.

This clone was counted once. CDR3 amino acids: CASSYGRGYEQYF. The DNA for the CDR3 is TGTGCCAGCAGTTACGGGCGGGGCTACGAGCAGTACTTC. The chain employs TRBV6-5 and TRBJ2-7, with D maybe TRBD2 (6 bases). Germline V gene sequence: CDR1 MNHEY, CDR2 SVGAGI. V was shortened by 2 bases and J by 3 bases, with 8 bases between the two germline ends. The CDR3 has 13 amino acids.

There are a few counts of this clone. One end of the junction is discordant with germline, which a read error may explain. Other DNA sequences from this sample encode an identical CDR3 as well. The chain links TRBV6-1 to TRBJ2-7; TRBD1 matches 10 bases. The CDR3 totals 15 residues. In germline, CDR1 is MNHNS, CDR2 SASEGT. As DNA, the CDR3 is TGTGCCAGCAGTGAAAGACAGGGGGCCACCTACGAGCAATACTTC. This sequence encodes CASSERQGATYEQYF.

On this clone: This specimen includes other DNA sequences encoding the same CDR3. The rearrangement links TRBV5-6 to TRBJ2-7; 15 bases line up with TRBD2. This CDR3 contains 16 residues. Germline V gene data show CDR1 as SGHDT and CDR2 as YYEEEE. V lost 1 base to trimming and J lost 4 bases; unmatched junction nucleotides: 3. CDR3 sequence reads: CASSLNGLAGGYEQYF. CDR3 DNA sequence: TGTGCCAGCAGCTTGAACGGACTAGCGGGAGGGTACGAGCAGTACTTC. Together with reference TRBV5-6 and TRBJ2-7, the CDR3 gives the full variable domain: DAGVTQSPTHLIKTRGQQVTLRCSPKSGHDTVSWYQQALGQGPQFIFQYYEEEERQRGNFPDRFSGHQFPNYSSELNVNALLLGDSALYLCASSLNGLAGGYEQYFGPGTRLTVT.

The V gene is TRBV10-3, the J gene TRBJ2-7, with D maybe TRBD1 (6 bases). Germline V lookup: CDR1 ENHRY, CDR2 SYGVKD. The CDR3 runs to 15 residues. V was clipped by 6 bases and J by 3 bases, with 18 bases between them. In DNA form, the CDR3 reads TGTGCCATCAGCAACCCTAGGGACACAGACTACGAGCAGTACTTC. This sequence encodes CAISNPRDTDYEQYF.

The chain recombines TRBV18 with TRBJ1-6; 7 bases match TRBD1. This CDR3 has 15 residues. Germline loops: CDR1 KGHSH, CDR2 LQKENI. V shed 2 bases, J shed 10 bases, and the junction held 8 bases outside the gene matches. The CDR3 region is CASSPTGDRASPLHF. The CDR3 DNA reads as TGTGCCAGCTCACCAACGGGAGACAGGGCGTCACCCCTCCACTTT.

The chain carries TRBV7-9 and TRBJ2-7; D is possibly TRBD2 (5 bases). CDR1 and CDR2 from the germline V gene are SEHNR and FQNEAQ (reference sequence). With 5 bases removed from V and 5 bases from J, the gap between germline ends came to 10 bases. The CDR3 length is 12 residues. The CDR3 bases are TGTGCCAGCAGCCCCGTTAGCGACGAGCAGTACTTC. Translated, it gives CASSPVSDEQYF.

The gene calls are TRBV18 and TRBJ2-4, with D tentatively TRBD1 (6 bases). There are 18 residues in the CDR3. CDR1 is KGHSH and CDR2 is LQKENI in the germline V gene. V was clipped by 5 bases and J by 0 bases, with 20 bases between them. CDR3 protein: CASSTLGQPRGAKNIQYF. Here the CDR3 DNA reads TGTGCCAGCTCAACCTTAGGACAGCCAAGGGGAGCCAAAAACATTCAGTACTTC. The full variable domain, its missing parts supplied by reference TRBV18 and TRBJ2-4, is NAGVMQNPRHLVRRRGQEARLRCSPMKGHSHVYWYRQLPEEGLKFMVYLQKENIIDESGMPKERFSAEFPKEGPSILRIQQVVRGDSAAYFCASSTLGQPRGAKNIQYFGAGTRLSVL.

This chain joins TRBV4-1 and TRBJ2-7, with 11 bases that match TRBD2. J lost 5 bases, V lost 0 bases, and 6 bases had no gene match. The CDR3 covers 16 residues. Germline V gene sequence: CDR1 MGHRA, CDR2 YSYEKL. The CDR3 DNA follows: TGCGCCAGCAGCCAAGATTTAGCGGGAGGGCCTGACGAGCAGTACTTC. Protein: CASSQDLAGGPDEQYF.